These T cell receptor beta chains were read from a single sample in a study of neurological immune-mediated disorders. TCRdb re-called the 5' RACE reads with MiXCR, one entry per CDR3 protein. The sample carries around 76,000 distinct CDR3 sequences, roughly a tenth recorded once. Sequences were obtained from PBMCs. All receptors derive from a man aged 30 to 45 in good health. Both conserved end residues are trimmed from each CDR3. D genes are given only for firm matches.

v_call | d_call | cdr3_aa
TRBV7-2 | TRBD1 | ASSIAGQGEQY
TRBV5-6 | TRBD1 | ASSPGTGWNEQF
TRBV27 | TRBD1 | ASSPGQGHYYGYT
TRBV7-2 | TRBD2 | ASSSTSRSYEQY
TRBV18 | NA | ASSRSEGNTGELF
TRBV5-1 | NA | ASRVRGAVNTEAF
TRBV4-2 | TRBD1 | ASSQDPGTGASYGYT
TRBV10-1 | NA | ASSDHQGKTEAF
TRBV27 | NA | ASSLPNQVNEQF
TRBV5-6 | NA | ASSYSSLSYEQY
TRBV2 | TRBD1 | ASSAGAGGTYEQY
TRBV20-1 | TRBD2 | SASTLAATSGSIDTGELF
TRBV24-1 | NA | ATSVSAQYNEQF
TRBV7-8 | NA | ASSLDRDGSYEQY
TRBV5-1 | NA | ASSLELRREQF
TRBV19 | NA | ASKSNTGELF
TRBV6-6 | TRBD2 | ASTLSTSADTKY
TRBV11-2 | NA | ASRESSLGGSTGELF
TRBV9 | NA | ASSVRTEETQY
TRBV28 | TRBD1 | ASSPGTAREDTQY
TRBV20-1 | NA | SPKSYSSYNEQF
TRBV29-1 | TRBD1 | SVEAGQSSYGYT
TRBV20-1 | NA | SALRSYEQY
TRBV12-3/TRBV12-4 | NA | ASSLSAGNTGELF
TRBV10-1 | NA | ASSESGRENSYEQY
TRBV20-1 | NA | SASIGTSTDTQY
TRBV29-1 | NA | SPDQPQH
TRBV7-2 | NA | ASSSGHPYEQY
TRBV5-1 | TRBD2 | ASSRSGTSYNEQF
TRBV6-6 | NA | ASSPHSTPAKNIQY
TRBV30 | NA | AWTQTFSYNEQF
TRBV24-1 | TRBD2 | ATSDLEAGRRF
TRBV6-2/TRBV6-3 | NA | ASSPGAWRSSTDTQY
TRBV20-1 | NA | SASSRESYEQY
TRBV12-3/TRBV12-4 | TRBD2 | ASRSGLAGGGDTQY
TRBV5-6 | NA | ASSRGHNEQF
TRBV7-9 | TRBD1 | ASARMGQGNYGYT
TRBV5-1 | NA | ASSEGRLEETQY
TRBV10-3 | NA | AISDGARESYEQY
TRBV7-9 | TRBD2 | ASSRGVGSGREETQY
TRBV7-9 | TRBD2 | ASSPTSSSYNEQF
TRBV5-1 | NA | ASFQGETENTGELF